A single sample gave rise to the 22 T cell receptor beta chains below, sequenced in a study of cytomegalovirus exposure and HLA in healthy donors. Use of 60 Vbeta and 13 Jbeta primers characterized the PCR. Only in-frame clones appear in the TCRdb table, and some are missing; sequencing was by immunoSEQ multiplex PCR. The repertoire has approximately 120,000 clones, 76% of them found once; the top ten carry roughly 8%. Sequenced: PBMCs. All receptors derive from a woman aged 45-65 years in good health and CMV-seropositive.

This chain links TRBV5-1 with TRBJ2-1; possible D gene TRBD1, 6 bases. Germline CDR1 is SGHRS and CDR2 is YFSETQ. This CDR3 is 15 amino acids long. Trimming shortened V by 0 bases and J by 9 bases, and 16 bases separated the two germline ends. The CDR3 sequence is CASSLGGLGVGEQFF. CDR3 nucleotides: TGCGCCAGCAGCTTGGGGGGGCTAGGGGTGGGTGAGCAGTTCTTC.

Details on this clone: The junction departs from germline at one end; a sequencing error may be responsible. The rearrangement links TRBV27 to TRBJ2-6; 8 nucleotides line up with TRBD1. The CDR3 extends over 20 amino acids. Germline V lookup: CDR1 MNHEY, CDR2 SMNVEV (reference sequence). The CDR3 DNA sequence: TGTGCCAGCAGTTTATGGGACAGGCCCCTGAAGGACTCTGGGGCCAACGGCCTGACTTTC. Protein product: CASSLWDRPLKDSGANGLTF.

The chain is built from TRBV4-1 and TRBJ2-5; 8 nucleotides line up with TRBD1. The J segment lost 4 bases and the V segment lost 1 base, leaving 5 bases of the junction unmatched. The CDR3 runs to 15 residues. CDR1 and CDR2 (germline): MGHRA, YSYEKL. CDR3 nucleotide sequence: TGCGCCAGCAGCCAAGCCTCAGGGGGCAGAGAGACCCAGTACTTC. This encodes CASSQASGGRETQYF.

The V call is TRBV6-6, the J call TRBJ2-1, with TRBD2 identical over 10 bases. The CDR3 spans 15 residues. CDR1 and CDR2 (germline): MNHNY, SVGAGI (reference sequence). Germline trimming cut 2 bases from V and 5 bases from J; bases unmatched to any gene: 3. The DNA for the CDR3 is TGTGCCAGCAGTTACGTAGCGGGGGGCAACAATGAGCAGTTCTTC. Translating gives CASSYVAGGNNEQFF.

This clone has a handful of counts. The chain carries TRBV19 and TRBJ1-5; a weak D match, TRBD1 (6 bases). V lost 6 bases, J lost 1 base, and 10 bases lay in between. CDR3 length equals 14 residues. Germline V lookup: CDR1 LNHDA, CDR2 SQIVND (reference sequence). The CDR3 loop reads CASRSTGSNQPQHF. The CDR3 DNA sequence: TGTGCCAGTAGGAGCACAGGGAGCAATCAGCCCCAGCATTTT.

The rearrangement joins TRBV5-1 to TRBJ2-7; D possibly corresponds to TRBD1 (5 bases). Germline CDR1 is SGHRS and CDR2 is YFSETQ. Trimming took 2 bases from V and 2 from J, leaving 11 bases between them. This CDR3 spans 14 amino acids. As DNA, the CDR3 is TGCGCCAGCAGCTTTATCCAGGGCACCTACGAGCAGTACTTC. It codes for CASSFIQGTYEQYF.

This rearrangement joins TRBV18 to TRBJ2-7; 8 nucleotides line up with TRBD1. The CDR3 has 15 residues. After removal of 6 bases from V and 2 bases from J, the junction contained 9 bases not matched to a gene. From germline, CDR1 is KGHSH and CDR2 LQKENI. The CDR3 sequence: CASSGQGTGAYEQYF. In nucleotides, the CDR3 is TGTGCCAGCTCCGGACAGGGTACAGGGGCCTACGAGCAGTACTTC.

The sample holds a few counts of this clone. V gene TRBV27 combines with J gene TRBJ2-7, with D hard to call. Germline assignment: CDR1 MNHEY and CDR2 SMNVEV (reference sequence). This CDR3 has 16 amino acids. With 0 bases removed from V and 1 base from J, the gap between germline ends came to 13 bases. This CDR3 reads CASSLSLAALSYEQYF. The CDR3 nucleotides read TGTGCCAGCAGTTTATCCCTGGCGGCCTTATCCTACGAGCAGTACTTC.

The V call is TRBV5-1, the J call TRBJ2-5; 8 bases align to TRBD2. V lost 3 bases and J lost 4; bases outside the gene matches: 14. The CDR3 runs 17 residues. Germline-derived CDR1 and CDR2 are SGHRS and YFSETQ. In DNA form, the CDR3 reads TGCGCCAGCAGCTATACTAGCGGTACCCCGGCCCGAGAGACCCAGTACTTC. It codes for CASSYTSGTPARETQYF.

Notes on this clone: A read error may produce the germline difference seen at one junction end. This chain links TRBV11-1 with TRBJ2-1; TRBD2 agrees at 10 bases. This CDR3 has 15 amino acids. Germline V gene sequence: CDR1 SGHAT, CDR2 FQDESV (reference sequence). Here the CDR3 DNA reads TGTGCCGGCAGCTTAAGAGCGGGAGGGGGTAATGAGCAGTTCTTC. This encodes CAGSLRAGGGNEQFF.

This clone was counted a single time. V is TRBV7-9 and J is TRBJ2-7; 9 nucleotides align to TRBD1. Germline-derived CDR1 and CDR2 are SEHNR and FQNEAQ (reference sequence). The CDR3 extends over 14 amino acids. V lost 3 bases to trimming and J lost 6 bases; unmatched junction nucleotides: 6. The CDR3 protein is CASSFGQGLGEQYF. The CDR3 coding sequence is TGTGCCAGCAGCTTCGGACAGGGGCTTGGCGAGCAGTACTTC.

This clone was detected once. CDR3 loop: CASSIMEGLGGANVLTF. The CDR3 nucleotides are TGCGCCAGCAGTATAATGGAGGGGCTAGGTGGGGCCAACGTCCTGACTTTC. The V and J genes are TRBV5-1 and TRBJ2-6; D is possibly TRBD2 (6 bases). There are 17 residues in the CDR3. Germline V lookup: CDR1 SGHRS, CDR2 YFSETQ. V dropped 5 bases and J dropped 3 bases, with 18 bases sitting between them.

The DNA for the CDR3 is TGCGCCAGCAGCTCGGGACAGGGTTTGAATTCACCCCTCCACTTT. Encoded protein: CASSSGQGLNSPLHF. The chain employs TRBV5-1 and TRBJ1-6; 9 nucleotides match TRBD1. The CDR3 totals 15 residues. Germline CDR1 SGHRS, CDR2 YFSETQ. With V trimmed by 3 bases and J by 7 bases, 5 bases remained unmatched.

The J gene is TRBJ1-6, the V gene TRBV18; TRBD1 might be the D (6 bases). This CDR3 has 20 amino acids. Germline CDR1 KGHSH, CDR2 LQKENI. Trimming took off 6 bases at V and 0 bases at J, with 24 bases between the two ends. In DNA form, the CDR3 reads TGTGCCAGCTCTCCCGCGGGAGGCAGGGGACCTAGCTCCTATAATTCACCCCTCCACTTT. This gives the protein CASSPAGGRGPSSYNSPLHF.

The chain carries TRBV5-8 and TRBJ2-3; D possibly corresponds to TRBD2 (6 bases). The germline CDR1 and CDR2 sequences are SGHTS and YDEGEE. The CDR3 has 17 residues. V lost 3 bases and J 0 bases, leaving 17 bases between the germline ends. The CDR3 DNA is TGTGCCAGCAGCTCCCCGTTAGTAGCGGAGAGCACAGATACGCAGTATTTT. As protein: CASSSPLVAESTDTQYF. The whole variable domain, remainder taken from reference TRBV5-8 and TRBJ2-3, is EAGVTQSPTHLIKTRGQQATLRCSPISGHTSVYWYQQALGLGLQFLLWYDEGEERNRGNFPPRFSGRQFPNYSSELNVNALELEDSALYLCASSSPLVAESTDTQYFGPGTRLTVL.

This clone came up a few times. The chain joins TRBV6-6 to TRBJ1-2; 7 bases align to TRBD1. Germline V gene lookup returns CDR1 MNHNY and CDR2 SVGAGI (reference sequence). CDR3 length: 14 residues. The J segment lost 7 bases and the V segment lost 4 bases, leaving 9 bases of the junction unmatched. CDR3 sequence: CASSSPQGSPGYTF. The CDR3 DNA sequence: TGTGCCAGCAGTTCCCCACAGGGGTCCCCTGGCTACACCTTC.

The chain links TRBV19 to TRBJ1-5; D might be TRBD1 (6 bases). The V end was cut by 7 bases, the J end by 4 bases, with 14 bases between. Germline lookup yields CDR1 LNHDA and CDR2 SQIVND (reference sequence). The CDR3 contains 14 residues. CDR3 residues: CASNRGQSNQPQHF. As DNA, the CDR3 is TGTGCCAGTAATCGTGGACAGTCTAATCAGCCCCAGCATTTT.

This chain uses TRBV6-5 with TRBJ1-6; 9 bases map to TRBD1. Losses at the gene ends were 6 bases for V and 9 bases for J; bases not matched to a gene: 6. The CDR3 has 14 amino acids. Looked up from germline, CDR1 is MNHEY and CDR2 is SVGAGI. As DNA, the CDR3 is TGTGCCAGCAGCGCGGGACAGGGCGCTTCACCCCTCCACTTT. The encoded protein is CASSAGQGASPLHF.

To note about this clone: One end of the junction varies from germline; a read error may be responsible. The chain combines TRBV11-2 with TRBJ2-4, with TRBD2 matching 7 bases. Germline V gene data show CDR1 as SGHAT and CDR2 as FQNNGV. The CDR3 runs to 14 residues. The CDR3 DNA reads TGTGCCAGCAGCTCCCGACTAGCCAAAAACAGTCAGTACTTC. This encodes CASSSRLAKNSQYF. Based on the CDR3 plus reference TRBV11-2 and TRBJ2-4, the full variable domain is EAGVAQSPRYKIIEKRQSVAFWCNPISGHATLYWYQQILGQGPKLLIQFQNNGVVDDSQLPKDRFSAERLKGVDSTLKIQPAKLEDSAVYLCASSSRLAKNSQYFGAGTRLSVL.

This clone appeared a single time. The chain carries TRBV7-2 and TRBJ1-4; D not certain. The CDR3 is made up of 16 amino acids. Per germline, CDR1 SGHTA and CDR2 FQGNSA. Deletions cut 1 base from V and 3 bases from J, with 12 bases between. CDR3 DNA: TGTGCCAGCAGCTTAGTGGCGGCAGCACCTAATGAAAAACTGTTTTTT. Translated, it gives CASSLVAAAPNEKLFF.

The V call is TRBV10-3, the J call TRBJ2-3; weak D call: TRBD2 (6 bases). Germline loops: CDR1 ENHRY, CDR2 SYGVKD. The CDR3 sequence is 14 residues long. Trimming shortened V by 7 bases and J by 0 bases, and 11 bases separated the two germline ends. The CDR3 sequence: CAIKGLSSTDTQYF. For the CDR3, the DNA is TGTGCCATCAAGGGACTTTCCAGCACAGATACGCAGTATTTT.

The chain recombines TRBV7-9 with TRBJ1-2; no clear D. The CDR3 has 15 residues. Germline lookup yields CDR1 SEHNR and CDR2 FQNEAQ (reference sequence). V gave up 5 bases and J gave up 4 bases, with 17 bases separating them. The CDR3 sequence is CASSPPPLMSYGYTF. The CDR3 DNA sequence: TGTGCCAGCAGCCCACCTCCCCTCATGAGCTATGGCTACACCTTC.